Below are 25 T cell receptor beta chains sequenced from a single sample in a study of T cells in Graves' hyperthyroidism and ophthalmopathy. The source material, RNA transcripts, was used to amplify TCR beta CDR3 regions. The TCR CDR3 was amplified in a first-round RT-PCR using the HTBI primer set. MiXCR was run by TCRdb on the multiplex PCR reads, yielding one entry per CDR3 protein. This sample yields around 380,000 distinct CDR3 sequences, of which roughly 12% are seen a single time; roughly 20% belongs to the top ten. The specimen was blood. Receptor source: a man aged 25-40 years with Graves' hyperthyroidism that later progressed to Graves' ophthalmopathy.

In this sample, this clonotype turned up a few times. CDR3 loop: CASSSGTTNTGELFF. The CDR3 coding sequence is TGCGCCAGCAGCTCCGGGACAACGAACACCGGGGAGCTGTTTTTT. The chain combines TRBV5-1 with TRBJ2-2; D is perhaps TRBD1 (6 bases). The V gene's germline CDR1 is SGHRS and CDR2 YFSETQ. The V gene lost 3 bases and the J gene lost 0 bases, with 9 bases spanning the gap. CDR3 length: 15 amino acids.

This clonotype was seen ten or more times. The chain's CDR3 is CASSYTQGEDTQYF. CDR3 nucleotides: TGTGCCAGCAGCTACACTCAGGGGGAAGATACGCAGTATTTT. The chain has TRBV28 and TRBJ2-3; 7 bases match TRBD1. Germline CDR1 and CDR2: MDHEN and SYDVKM. CDR3 length: 14 residues. V shed 6 bases, J shed 5 bases, and the junction held 8 bases outside the gene matches.

This clonotype has ten or more counts. CDR3 bases: TGTGCCATCAGTGTCCAGGGGAACACTGAAGCTTTCTTT. It yields the protein CAISVQGNTEAFF. The chain employs TRBV10-3 and TRBJ1-1, with D tentatively TRBD1 (5 bases). Germline values: CDR1 ENHRY, CDR2 SYGVKD. V was pared by 4 bases and J by 1 base, with 7 bases between. The CDR3 has 13 amino acids.

This clonotype came up a few times. The chain employs TRBV18 and TRBJ2-3, with TRBD1 as a possible D gene (5 bases). CDR3 length: 14 residues. Trimming shortened V by 7 bases and J by 0 bases, and 11 bases separated the two germline ends. From germline, CDR1 is KGHSH and CDR2 LQKENI. CDR3 in amino acids: CASCSTVSTDTQYF. Here the CDR3 DNA reads TGTGCCAGCTGCTCGACAGTTAGCACAGATACGCAGTATTTT.

This sequence joins TRBV28 and TRBJ1-2; no reliable D call. Germline V lookup: CDR1 MDHEN, CDR2 SYDVKM. CDR3 length: 14 residues. Trimming removed 5 bases at V and 4 bases at J, with 14 bases between. CDR3 residues: CASSQELDLYGYTF. The CDR3 region has the DNA TGTGCCAGCAGTCAAGAATTGGACCTCTATGGCTACACCTTC.

This chain joins TRBV6-1 and TRBJ2-5, with 8 nucleotides matching TRBD2. Germline V gene sequence: CDR1 MNHNS, CDR2 SASEGT. This CDR3 has 15 amino acids. The V segment lost 4 bases and the J segment 0 bases; nucleotides outside the gene matches: 4. This CDR3 is CASSVWRGDQETQYF. As DNA, the CDR3 is TGTGCCAGCAGTGTTTGGCGGGGGGACCAAGAGACCCAGTACTTC.

This clonotype appeared a few times. The chain couples TRBV5-5 to TRBJ2-7; the match to TRBD2 covers 8 bases. The germline CDR1 and CDR2 sequences are SGHKS and YYEKEE (reference sequence). Losses at the gene ends were 3 bases for V and 1 base for J; bases not matched to a gene: 6. The CDR3 length is 15 residues. CDR3 DNA sequence: TGTGCCAGCAGCTCCCGGGGGGGGGAGTCCTACGAGCAGTACTTC. This codes for CASSSRGGESYEQYF.

A few counts support this clonotype. The chain joins TRBV19 to TRBJ2-7, with D perhaps TRBD1 (6 bases). The CDR3 spans 13 residues. V shed 5 bases and J shed 2 bases, with 10 bases lying between them. Germline V gene sequence: CDR1 LNHDA, CDR2 SQIVND (reference sequence). Written as DNA, the CDR3 is TGTGCCAGTAGTTGGGGGCGAACCTACGAGCAGTACTTC. Translating gives CASSWGRTYEQYF. The complete variable domain, with remaining parts taken from reference TRBV19 and TRBJ2-7, reads DGGITQSPKYLFRKEGQNVTLSCEQNLNHDAMYWYRQDPGQGLRLIYYSQIVNDFQKGDIAEGYSVSREKKESFPLTVTSAQKNPTAFYLCASSWGRTYEQYFGPGTRLTVT.

The V call is TRBV3-1, the J call TRBJ2-7; D remains ambiguous. Per germline, CDR1 LGHDT and CDR2 YNNKEL (reference sequence). Trimming removed 0 bases at V and 6 bases at J, with 9 bases between. The CDR3 runs 13 residues. CDR3 in amino acids: CASSQDRHREQYF. In DNA form, the CDR3 reads TGTGCCAGCAGCCAAGACCGACACCGCGAGCAGTACTTC.

On this clonotype: Given a much more abundant clone one base away, this may be a read error. The J gene is TRBJ2-2, the V gene TRBV6-1; D unclear. CDR1 MNHNS and CDR2 SASEGT come from the germline V gene. This CDR3 is 13 amino acids long. V was cut by 11 bases and J by 7 bases, with 17 bases left in between. For the CDR3, the DNA is TGTGCCGCAGGATACACGGCGATCGGGGAGCTGTTTTTT. This gives the protein CAAGYTAIGELFF.

This clonotype was seen ten or more times. This chain connects TRBV12-3 or TRBV12-4 to TRBJ2-7; a weak D match, TRBD2 (5 bases). The CDR3 has 13 amino acids. V shed 5 bases and J shed 4 bases, with 12 bases lying between them. In DNA, the CDR3 is TGTGCCAGCAGTCTTTTCACGGGGTACGAGCAGTACTTC. Translated: CASSLFTGYEQYF.

This clonotype was counted ten times or more. The chain couples TRBV20-1 to TRBJ2-7; 7 positions agree with TRBD1. V shed 0 bases, J shed 3 bases, and the junction held 5 bases outside the gene matches. From germline, CDR1 is DFQATT and CDR2 SNEGSKA (reference sequence). CDR3 length: 14 residues. For the CDR3, the DNA is TGCAGTGCTAGAGACGCAGGGACAGTCTACGAGCAGTACTTC. Protein product: CSARDAGTVYEQYF.

The table lists this clonotype with many counts. CDR3 sequence reads: CASSLARSSTEAFF. The CDR3 nucleotides read TGTGCCAGCAGCTTAGCGCGCAGTTCCACTGAAGCTTTCTTT. The chain uses TRBV11-2 and TRBJ1-1; the D is unclear. Germline values: CDR1 SGHAT, CDR2 FQNNGV. Trimming removed 1 base from V and 4 bases from J, with 10 bases in between. This CDR3 is built from 14 residues.

The CDR3 loop reads CASSVSTGLAGANVLTF. CDR3 DNA: TGTGCCAGCAGCGTGAGTACAGGGCTAGCCGGGGCCAACGTCCTGACTTTC. V is TRBV5-5 and J is TRBJ2-6, with D perhaps matching TRBD1 (6 bases). From germline, CDR1 is SGHKS and CDR2 YYEKEE (reference sequence). The CDR3 is 17 residues long. V was pared by 4 bases and J by 4 bases, with 18 bases between.

This clonotype came up many times. The chain is built from TRBV30 and TRBJ1-1; D possibly corresponds to TRBD1 (5 bases). V lost 1 base, J lost 7 bases, and 10 bases lay in between. Germline values: CDR1 GTSNPN, CDR2 SVGIG (reference sequence). The CDR3 runs 12 residues. CDR3 nucleotides: TGTGCCTGGAGTGAGGGGACTAGTGAAGCTTTCTTT. Protein product: CAWSEGTSEAFF. The full variable domain, rest sourced from reference TRBV30 and TRBJ1-1, is SQTIHQWPATLVQPVGSPLSLECTVEGTSNPNLYWYRQAAGRGLQLLFYSVGIGQISSEVPQNLSASRPQDRQFILSSKKLLLSDSGFYLCAWSEGTSEAFFGQGTRLTVV.

This clonotype was detected ten times or more. The chain uses TRBV27 and TRBJ2-1; TRBD2 matches at 9 bases. CDR3 size: 13 residues. Trimming removed 1 base from V and 8 bases from J; junction bases left unmatched: 0. Germline V lookup: CDR1 MNHEY, CDR2 SMNVEV (reference sequence). CDR3 amino acids: CASSLWTSDEQFF. The CDR3 region has the DNA TGTGCCAGCAGTTTATGGACTAGCGATGAGCAGTTCTTC.

J is TRBJ2-2 and V is TRBV5-1; the D is unclear. The germline V gene has CDR1 SGHRS and CDR2 YFSETQ. Trimming removed 2 bases from V and 1 base from J, with 15 bases in between. CDR3 length: 17 residues. The CDR3 DNA is TGCGCCAGCAGCTTAAAACACCTGCTGAGGAACACCGGGGAGCTGTTTTTT. It encodes CASSLKHLLRNTGELFF. Looking up the rest from reference TRBV5-1 and TRBJ2-2 gives the full variable domain: KAGVTQTPRYLIKTRGQQVTLSCSPISGHRSVSWYQQTPGQGLQFLFEYFSETQRNKGNFPGRFSGRQFSNSRSEMNVSTLELGDSALYLCASSLKHLLRNTGELFFGEGSRLTVL.

This clonotype has ten or more counts. CDR3 in DNA: TGTGCCACCAGCAGAGAACCAAGGCTCGAGCAGTACTTC. Encoded protein: CATSREPRLEQYF. The chain combines TRBV15 with TRBJ2-7; D ambiguous. Germline V CDR1 and CDR2: LNHNV, YYDKDF (reference sequence). The CDR3 contains 13 residues. V lost 0 bases and J lost 6, with 9 bases in between.

This clonotype was recorded many times. The V and J genes are TRBV6-1 and TRBJ2-7, with TRBD1 as a possible D gene (6 bases). The CDR3 loop spans 14 amino acids. Trimming took 4 bases from V and 3 from J, leaving 13 bases between them. Germline loops: CDR1 MNHNS, CDR2 SASEGT. CDR3 amino acids: CASSVEGHLYEQYF. In DNA, the CDR3 is TGTGCCAGCAGTGTAGAGGGACACCTCTACGAGCAGTACTTC.

The sample holds a few counts of this clonotype. The J gene is TRBJ2-7, the V gene TRBV27; 12 positions match TRBD1. Germline V gene lookup returns CDR1 MNHEY and CDR2 SMNVEV (reference sequence). With V trimmed by 4 bases and J by 3 bases, 7 bases remained unmatched. This CDR3 spans 16 amino acids. The DNA of the CDR3 is TGTGCCAGCAGTTACGGGACAGGGGGCCCTTACTACGAGCAGTACTTC. Protein sequence: CASSYGTGGPYYEQYF.

Ten or more counts support this clonotype. J is TRBJ1-4 and V is TRBV28; the D gene is possibly TRBD1 (5 bases). Germline V CDR1 and CDR2: MDHEN, SYDVKM. V was trimmed by 6 bases and J by 1 base, leaving 15 bases between them. CDR3 length equals 16 residues. This CDR3 is CASSPPAGGTNEKLFF. CDR3 nucleotides: TGTGCCAGCAGCCCCCCGGCGGGGGGAACTAATGAAAAACTGTTTTTT.

This clonotype was observed many times. This chain links TRBV20-1 with TRBJ1-5; D unresolved. The V end was cut by 6 bases, the J end by 0 bases, with 15 bases between. Germline assignment: CDR1 DFQATT and CDR2 SNEGSKA (reference sequence). The length of the CDR3 is 15 residues. In DNA, the CDR3 is TGCAGTGCCCTTGAACTGCCCTTTAGCAATCAGCCCCAGCATTTT. Its translation: CSALELPFSNQPQHF.

The chain employs TRBV25-1 and TRBJ2-3; TRBD2 matches at 14 bases. The CDR3 contains 16 residues. CDR1 and CDR2 from the germline V gene are MGHDK and SYGVNS. After removal of 4 bases from V and 5 bases from J, the junction contained 5 bases not matched to a gene. The CDR3 sequence is CASSGGLAGALDTQYF. DNA of the CDR3: TGTGCCAGCAGTGGGGGACTAGCGGGGGCATTAGATACGCAGTATTTT. Supplemented by reference TRBV25-1 and TRBJ2-3, the full variable domain reads EADIYQTPRYLVIGTGKKITLECSQTMGHDKMYWYQQDPGMELHLIHYSYGVNSTEKGDLSSESTVSRIRTEHFPLTLESARPSHTSQYLCASSGGLAGALDTQYFGPGTRLTVL.

This clonotype was counted ten times or more. The J gene is TRBJ1-2, the V gene TRBV14; D is uncertain. The CDR3 contains 14 residues. CDR1 and CDR2 (germline): SGHDN, FVKESK. V lost 3 bases and J lost 8, with 16 bases in between. The CDR3 loop is CASSHSLPIGGYTF. The CDR3 DNA reads TGTGCCAGCAGCCATTCCTTGCCCATCGGCGGCTACACCTTC.

This clonotype occurred a few times. The missing conserved phenylalanine or tryptophan at the end of this CDR3 makes a read error likely. The V gene is TRBV12-3 or TRBV12-4, the J gene TRBJ1-2; weak D call: TRBD1 (5 bases). This CDR3 has 15 amino acids. V lost 5 bases and J lost 4, with 17 bases in between. CDR3 residues: CASSPLDVGLYGYTL. CDR3 nucleotides: TGTGCCAGCAGTCCCCTTGATGTGGGGCTCTATGGCTACACCCTC.